Each of the 19 T cell receptor beta chains below was sequenced from the same sample in a study of T cells in Graves' hyperthyroidism and ophthalmopathy. RNA transcripts were the template for amplifying TCR beta CDR3 regions. HTBI primers were employed in a first-round RT-PCR of the TCR CDR3. MiXCR, run by TCRdb on the multiplex PCR reads, gives a single entry per CDR3 protein. The table lists approximately 420,000 distinct CDR3 sequences, roughly an eighth of them singletons. Sequencing was done on a sample of blood. The receptors were gathered from a woman aged 18-35 years with Graves' hyperthyroidism.

This clonotype was seen ten or more times. J is TRBJ2-4 and V is TRBV6-2 or TRBV6-3; tentative D call: TRBD1 (6 bases). This CDR3 spans 14 amino acids. The V end lost 4 bases, the J end lost 4 bases, and 11 bases lay between the germline ends. CDR1 is MNHEY and CDR2 is SVGEGT in the germline V gene. DNA of the CDR3: TGTGCCAGCAGTTTGGACAGAAGAAAAAACATTCAGTACTTC. Amino acids: CASSLDRRKNIQYF.

This clonotype was seen many times. The CDR3 sequence is CASSLRSRTILGHTGETQYF. The CDR3 bases are TGTGCCAGCAGTTTACGTTCGCGGACTATCTTGGGACATACGGGAGAGACCCAGTACTTC. The chain couples TRBV12-3 or TRBV12-4 to TRBJ2-5; either TRBD1 or TRBD2 may fit D (6 bases each). Trimming removed 2 bases at V and 4 bases at J, with 29 bases between. The CDR3 totals 20 residues.

This clonotype showed up many times. The chain has TRBV20-1 and TRBJ2-7; D tentatively fits TRBD1 or TRBD2 (5 bases each). V lost 3 bases to trimming and J lost 2 bases, with 14 bases between them. Per germline, CDR1 DFQATT and CDR2 SNEGSKA (reference sequence). The CDR3 spans 14 residues. The CDR3 DNA is TGCAGTGCTAGCCCCGGGACGCGAACCTACGAGCAGTACTTC. Protein: CSASPGTRTYEQYF.

This chain connects TRBV7-2 to TRBJ2-3; D is undetermined. Trimming took 0 bases from V and 4 from J, leaving 8 bases between them. The length of the CDR3 is 14 residues. The germline CDR1 and CDR2 sequences are SGHTA and FQGNSA. The chain's CDR3 is CASSLAQFADTQYF. The CDR3 DNA is TGTGCCAGCAGCTTAGCCCAGTTCGCAGATACGCAGTATTTT.

The sample holds many counts of this clonotype. J is TRBJ2-1 and V is TRBV11-2, with 8 positions matching TRBD1. Germline-derived CDR1 and CDR2 are SGHAT and FQNNGV. V trimming: 1 base; J trimming: 3 bases; junction bases outside the gene matches: 5. This CDR3 region has 16 residues. The CDR3 reads CASSLGDRILYNEQFF. The CDR3 bases are TGTGCCAGCAGCTTAGGGGACAGGATCCTCTACAATGAGCAGTTCTTC.

This clonotype appeared a few times. This chain joins TRBV5-6 and TRBJ2-2; D is unclear. CDR1 is SGHDT and CDR2 is YYEEEE in the germline V gene. The CDR3 spans 15 residues. Trimming left V 0 bases short and J 0 bases short, with 6 bases between. The CDR3, as DNA: TGTGCCAGCAGCTTGGTTTGGACGAACACCGGGGAGCTGTTTTTT. Its protein product is CASSLVWTNTGELFF.

Comment on this clonotype: This clone may be a read error of a much larger clone one base away. The chain joins TRBV6-2 or TRBV6-3 to TRBJ2-7; 9 bases are a match to TRBD1. There are 15 residues in the CDR3. Germline values: CDR1 MNHEY, CDR2 SVGEGT. This CDR3 is CASSYSGTGSYEQHF. DNA of the CDR3: TGTGCCAGCAGTTACTCCGGGACAGGGTCCTACGAGCAGCACTTC.

This rearrangement joins TRBV25-1 to TRBJ2-1; 8 bases align to TRBD2. The V segment lost 4 bases and the J segment 9 bases; nucleotides outside the gene matches: 11. From germline, CDR1 is MGHDK and CDR2 SYGVNS. This CDR3 is built from 15 residues. CDR3: CASSVTGTRHSEQFF. The CDR3 bases are TGTGCCAGCAGTGTTACCGGGACTAGACACAGTGAGCAGTTCTTC.

Many counts were recorded for this clonotype. The rearrangement links TRBV5-1 to TRBJ2-1, with D uncertain. V was pared by 2 bases and J by 5 bases, with 11 bases between. This CDR3 contains 14 residues. Germline V gene data show CDR1 as SGHRS and CDR2 as YFSETQ. CDR3 amino acids: CASSLEPGHNEQFF. DNA for the CDR3: TGCGCCAGCAGCTTAGAGCCCGGCCACAATGAGCAGTTCTTC.

In its sample, this clonotype was seen a few times. The chain joins TRBV11-3 to TRBJ2-2; 10 bases agree with TRBD2. Germline V gene data show CDR1 as SGHNT and CDR2 as YENEEA. There are 16 residues in the CDR3. Trimming took 5 bases from V and 3 from J; bases not matched to a gene: 6. This CDR3 is CASSQLAGHDTGELFF. The CDR3 nucleotides read TGTGCCAGCAGCCAACTAGCGGGACACGACACCGGGGAGCTGTTTTTT.

CDR3 amino acids: CASSVGTAPYEQYF. The CDR3 DNA follows: TGTGCCAGCAGCGTAGGGACAGCTCCCTACGAGCAGTACTTC. This sequence joins TRBV9 and TRBJ2-7; tentatively, D is TRBD1 (6 bases). Germline V CDR1 and CDR2: SGDLS, YYNGEE. V was shortened by 0 bases and J by 2 bases, with 9 bases between the two germline ends. The CDR3 contains 14 residues.

This chain links TRBV7-6 with TRBJ2-1, with 10 bases aligning to TRBD2. The CDR3 consists of 16 residues. The germline gives CDR1 SGHVS, CDR2 FNYEAQ. V lost 4 bases to trimming and J lost 4 bases; unmatched junction nucleotides: 7. The CDR3 loop is CASSSQREGRYNEQFF. The DNA of the CDR3 is TGTGCCAGCAGCTCTCAGCGGGAGGGCCGGTACAATGAGCAGTTCTTC.

This clonotype was recorded many times. The genes are TRBV29-1 and TRBJ2-3; 9 bases match TRBD2. The CDR3 has 14 amino acids. Per germline, CDR1 SQVTM and CDR2 ANQGSEA. With V trimmed by 5 bases and J by 2 bases, 5 bases remained unmatched. CDR3 coding DNA: TGCAGCGTTAAGAGACTAGCGGACACAGATACGCAGTATTTT. Its protein product is CSVKRLADTDTQYF.

J is TRBJ2-1 and V is TRBV5-1, with 8 bases fitting TRBD2. CDR1 SGHRS and CDR2 YFSETQ come from the germline V gene. The CDR3 contains 16 residues. Trimming removed 2 bases from V and 4 bases from J; junction bases left unmatched: 8. CDR3 nucleotide sequence: TGCGCCAGCAGCTTTCGGGGGACTAGAGTATACAATGAGCAGTTCTTC. Its protein is CASSFRGTRVYNEQFF. Complete variable domain (other parts from reference TRBV5-1 and TRBJ2-1): KAGVTQTPRYLIKTRGQQVTLSCSPISGHRSVSWYQQTPGQGLQFLFEYFSETQRNKGNFPGRFSGRQFSNSRSEMNVSTLELGDSALYLCASSFRGTRVYNEQFFGPGTRLTVL.

The chain combines TRBV18 with TRBJ2-2; D may be TRBD2 (5 bases). Per the germline V gene, CDR1 is KGHSH and CDR2 is LQKENI. The CDR3 sequence is 15 residues long. V gave up 3 bases and J gave up 0 bases, with 8 bases separating them. The CDR3 DNA reads as TGTGCCAGCTCACCGGCGGGCCCGAACACCGGGGAGCTGTTTTTT. The encoded protein is CASSPAGPNTGELFF.

This sequence joins TRBV10-3 and TRBJ2-7, with D perhaps TRBD1 (6 bases). This CDR3 region has 16 residues. CDR1 ENHRY and CDR2 SYGVKD come from the germline V gene. V was trimmed by 2 bases and J by 3 bases, leaving 17 bases between them. Written as DNA, the CDR3 is TGTGCCATCAGTGAGACCTATTCCGGGACACACTACGAGCAGTACTTC. This sequence encodes CAISETYSGTHYEQYF.

This clonotype was observed many times. The rearrangement links TRBV6-1 to TRBJ1-5, with TRBD1 matching over 9 bases. The V gene end was trimmed by 5 bases and the J gene end by 1 base; junction bases not matched to a gene: 6. Germline V gene lookup returns CDR1 MNHNS and CDR2 SASEGT. The length of the CDR3 is 16 residues. The CDR3 loop reads CASSSSTGGSNQPQHF. The CDR3 DNA is TGTGCCAGCAGTTCGTCGACAGGGGGAAGCAATCAGCCCCAGCATTTT.

This clonotype appeared many times. V is TRBV28 and J is TRBJ2-1; D uncertain. The CDR3 runs 15 residues. Germline-derived CDR1 and CDR2 are MDHEN and SYDVKM. V was cut by 7 bases and J by 6 bases, with 19 bases left in between. This chain's CDR3 is CASMGALWASNEQFF. The CDR3 coding sequence is TGTGCCAGCATGGGCGCTTTATGGGCTAGCAATGAGCAGTTCTTC.

The sample holds a few counts of this clonotype. The chain has TRBV7-9 and TRBJ2-4, with unresolved D. This CDR3 is built from 14 residues. Germline lookup yields CDR1 SEHNR and CDR2 FQNEAQ (reference sequence). The germline V and J ends were trimmed by 4 bases and 1 base, with 8 bases remaining between them. CDR3 protein: CASSSTMAKNIQYF. CDR3 nucleotides: TGTGCCAGCAGCTCCACCATGGCCAAAAACATTCAGTACTTC. Supplemented by reference TRBV7-9 and TRBJ2-4, the full variable domain reads DTGVSQNPRHKITKRGQNVTFRCDPISEHNRLYWYRQTLGQGPEFLTYFQNEAQLEKSRLLSDRFSAERPKGSFSTLEIQRTEQGDSAMYLCASSSTMAKNIQYFGAGTRLSVL.